Given below is one TCR beta chain in context. Its antigen is currently unknown. The source of the sample is a study of shared clonotypes between healthy human individuals. Across the whole study: Every donor yielded three CD4 naive, three CD4 memory, two CD8 naive and one CD8 memory plate.

Profiling relied on immunoSEQ multiplex PCR, and the TCRdb table lists in-frame clones only, not all of them. The data contain some 2.1 million clones, roughly 94% of them singletons. Study-level points and caveats: The four-donor shared clonotypes exceeded non-shared clonotypes in generation probability, with non-shared ones scoring lower.

V was shortened by 4 bases and J by 4 bases, with 17 bases between the two germline ends. Germline V lookup: CDR1 SGHNT, CDR2 YYREEE (reference sequence). The CDR3 extends over 15 amino acids. The sequenced sample consisted of naive CD4+ T cells sorted from blood. The subset here: CD45RA+ positively selected. The chain joins TRBV5-4 to TRBJ1-1; TRBD1 might be the D (6 bases). The source is a young man in good health. CDR3 sequence: CASSPGGRGSTEAFF. CDR3 nucleotides: TGTGCCAGCAGCCCTGGAGGCAGGGGAAGCACTGAAGCTTTCTTT.